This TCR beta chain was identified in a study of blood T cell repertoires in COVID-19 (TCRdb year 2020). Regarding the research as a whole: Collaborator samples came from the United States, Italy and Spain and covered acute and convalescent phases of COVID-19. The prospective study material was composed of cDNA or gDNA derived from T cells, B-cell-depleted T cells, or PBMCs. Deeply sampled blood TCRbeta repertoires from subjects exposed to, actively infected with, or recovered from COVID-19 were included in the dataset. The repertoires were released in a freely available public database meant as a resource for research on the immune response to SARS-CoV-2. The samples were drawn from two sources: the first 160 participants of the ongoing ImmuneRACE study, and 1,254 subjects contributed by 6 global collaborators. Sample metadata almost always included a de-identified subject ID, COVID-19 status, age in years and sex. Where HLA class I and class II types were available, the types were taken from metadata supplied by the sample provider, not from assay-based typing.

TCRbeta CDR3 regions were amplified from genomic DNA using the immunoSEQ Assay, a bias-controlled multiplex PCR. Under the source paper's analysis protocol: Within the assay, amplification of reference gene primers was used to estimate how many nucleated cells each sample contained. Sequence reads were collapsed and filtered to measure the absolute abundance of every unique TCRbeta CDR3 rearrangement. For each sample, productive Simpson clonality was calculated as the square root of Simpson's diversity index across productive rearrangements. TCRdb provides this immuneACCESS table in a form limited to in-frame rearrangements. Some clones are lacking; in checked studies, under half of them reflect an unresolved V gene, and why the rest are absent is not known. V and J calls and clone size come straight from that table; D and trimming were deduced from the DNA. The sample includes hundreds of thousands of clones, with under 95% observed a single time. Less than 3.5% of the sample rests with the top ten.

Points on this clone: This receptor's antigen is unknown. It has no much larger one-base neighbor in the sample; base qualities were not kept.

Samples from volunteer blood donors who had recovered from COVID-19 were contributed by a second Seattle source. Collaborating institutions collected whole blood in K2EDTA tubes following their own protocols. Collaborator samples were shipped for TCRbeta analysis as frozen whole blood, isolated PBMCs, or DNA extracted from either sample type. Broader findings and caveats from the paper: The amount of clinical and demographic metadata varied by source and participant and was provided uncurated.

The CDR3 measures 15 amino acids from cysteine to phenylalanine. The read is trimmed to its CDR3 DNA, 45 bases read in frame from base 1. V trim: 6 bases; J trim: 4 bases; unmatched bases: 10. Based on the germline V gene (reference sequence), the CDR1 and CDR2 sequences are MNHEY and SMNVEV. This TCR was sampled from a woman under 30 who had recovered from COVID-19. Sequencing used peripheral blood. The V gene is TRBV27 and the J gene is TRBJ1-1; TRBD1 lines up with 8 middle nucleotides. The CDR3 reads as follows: CASSPTTGVGTEAFF. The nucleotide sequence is TGTGCCAGCAGCCCAACGACAGGGGTAGGCACTGAAGCTTTCTTT.